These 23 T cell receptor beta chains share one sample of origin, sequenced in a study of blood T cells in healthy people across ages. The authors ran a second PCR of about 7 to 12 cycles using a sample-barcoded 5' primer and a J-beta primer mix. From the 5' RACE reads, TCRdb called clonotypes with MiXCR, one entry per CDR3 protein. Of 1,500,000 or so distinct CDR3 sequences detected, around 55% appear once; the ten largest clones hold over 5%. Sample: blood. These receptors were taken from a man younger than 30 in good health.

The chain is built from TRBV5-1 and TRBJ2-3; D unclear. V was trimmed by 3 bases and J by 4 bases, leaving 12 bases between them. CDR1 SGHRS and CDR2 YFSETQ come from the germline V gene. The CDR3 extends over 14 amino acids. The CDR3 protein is CASSCVGGADTQYF. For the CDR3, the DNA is TGCGCCAGCAGCTGTGTTGGTGGGGCAGATACGCAGTATTTT.

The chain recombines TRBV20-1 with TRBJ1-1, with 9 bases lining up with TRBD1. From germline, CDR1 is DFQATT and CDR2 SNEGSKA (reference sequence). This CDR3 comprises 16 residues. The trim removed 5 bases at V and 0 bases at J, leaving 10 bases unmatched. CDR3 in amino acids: CSAPRTGEGMNTEAFF. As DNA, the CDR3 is TGCAGTGCTCCCAGGACAGGGGAGGGGATGAACACTGAAGCTTTCTTT.

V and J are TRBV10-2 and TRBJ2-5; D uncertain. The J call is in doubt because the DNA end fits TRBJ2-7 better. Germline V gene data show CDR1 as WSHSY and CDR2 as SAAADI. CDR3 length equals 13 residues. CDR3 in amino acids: CASRPRGDYEQYF. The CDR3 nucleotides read TGCGCCAGCAGGCCACGAGGAGACTACGAGCAGTACTTC.

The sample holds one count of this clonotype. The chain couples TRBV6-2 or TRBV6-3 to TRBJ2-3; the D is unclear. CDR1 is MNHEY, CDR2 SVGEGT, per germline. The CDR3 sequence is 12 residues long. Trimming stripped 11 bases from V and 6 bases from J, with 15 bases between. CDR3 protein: CAARQDWDTQYF. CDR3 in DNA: TGTGCCGCTAGGCAGGATTGGGATACGCAGTATTTT.

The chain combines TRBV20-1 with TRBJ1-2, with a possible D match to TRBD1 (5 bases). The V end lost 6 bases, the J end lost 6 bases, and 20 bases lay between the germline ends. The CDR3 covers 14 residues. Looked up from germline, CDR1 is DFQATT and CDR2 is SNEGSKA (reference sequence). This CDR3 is CSAPPRGRVNGYTF. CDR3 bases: TGCAGTGCGCCGCCGAGGGGCCGGGTCAATGGCTACACCTTC.

As DNA, the CDR3 is TGTGCCAGCAGCAACGAACAGGGGCATGGGACCCAGTACTTC. It encodes CASSNEQGHGTQYF. The chain employs TRBV7-6 and TRBJ2-7; 7 bases align to TRBD1. The better agreement between TRBJ2-5 and the DNA end casts doubt on the J call. CDR1 and CDR2 (germline): SGHVS, FNYEAQ. The CDR3 loop spans 14 amino acids.

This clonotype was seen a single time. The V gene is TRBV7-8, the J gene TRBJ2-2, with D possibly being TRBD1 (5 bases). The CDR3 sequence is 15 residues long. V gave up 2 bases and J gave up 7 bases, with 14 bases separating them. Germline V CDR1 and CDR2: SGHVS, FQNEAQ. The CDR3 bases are TGTGCCAGCAGCTTATTCAGGGATGCCGGCGGGGAGCTGTTTTTT. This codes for CASSLFRDAGGELFF.

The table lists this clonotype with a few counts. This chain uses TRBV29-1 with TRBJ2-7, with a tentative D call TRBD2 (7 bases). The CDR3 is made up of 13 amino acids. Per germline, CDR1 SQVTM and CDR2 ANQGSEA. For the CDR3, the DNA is TGCACCATACAAAGGGGGGGGGAGTCTGGGCAGTACTTC. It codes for CTIQRGGESGQYF.

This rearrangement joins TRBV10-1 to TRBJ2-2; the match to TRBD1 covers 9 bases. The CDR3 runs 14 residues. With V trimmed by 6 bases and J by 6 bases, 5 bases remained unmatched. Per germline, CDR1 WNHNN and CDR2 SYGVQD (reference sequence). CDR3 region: CASSGTGIAGELFF. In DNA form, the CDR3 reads TGCGCCAGCAGCGGGACAGGGATCGCCGGGGAGCTGTTTTTT.

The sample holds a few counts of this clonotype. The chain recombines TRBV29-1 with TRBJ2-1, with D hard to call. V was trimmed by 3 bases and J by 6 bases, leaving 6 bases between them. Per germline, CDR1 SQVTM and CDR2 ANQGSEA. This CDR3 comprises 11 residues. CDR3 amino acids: CSVDNSNEQFF. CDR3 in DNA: TGCAGCGTTGATAACAGCAATGAGCAGTTCTTC.

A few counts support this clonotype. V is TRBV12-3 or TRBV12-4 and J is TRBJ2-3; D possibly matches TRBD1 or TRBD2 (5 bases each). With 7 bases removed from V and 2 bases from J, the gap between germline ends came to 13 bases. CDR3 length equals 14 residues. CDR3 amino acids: CASNLGTPTDTQYF. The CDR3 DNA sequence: TGTGCCAGCAACCTAGGGACCCCCACAGATACGCAGTATTTT.

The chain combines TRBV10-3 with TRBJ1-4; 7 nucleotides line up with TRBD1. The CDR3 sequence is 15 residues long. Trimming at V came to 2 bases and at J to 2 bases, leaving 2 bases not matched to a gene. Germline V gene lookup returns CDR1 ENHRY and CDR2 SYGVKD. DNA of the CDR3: TGTGCCATCAGTGAGAGGGACAGCACTAATGAAAAACTGTTTTTT. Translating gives CAISERDSTNEKLFF.

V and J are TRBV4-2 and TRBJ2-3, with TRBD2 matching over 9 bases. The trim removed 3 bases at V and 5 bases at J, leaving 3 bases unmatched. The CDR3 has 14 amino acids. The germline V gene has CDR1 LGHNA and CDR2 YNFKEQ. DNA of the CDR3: TGTGCCAGCAGCCAGGAGACTAGCGGAGATACGCAGTATTTT. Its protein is CASSQETSGDTQYF.

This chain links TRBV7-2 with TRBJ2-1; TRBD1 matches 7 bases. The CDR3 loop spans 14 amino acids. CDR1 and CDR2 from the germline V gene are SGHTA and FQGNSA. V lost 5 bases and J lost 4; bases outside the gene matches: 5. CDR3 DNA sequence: TGTGCCAGCAGCCAGACAGGGTTGTACAATGAGCAGTTCTTC. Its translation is CASSQTGLYNEQFF.

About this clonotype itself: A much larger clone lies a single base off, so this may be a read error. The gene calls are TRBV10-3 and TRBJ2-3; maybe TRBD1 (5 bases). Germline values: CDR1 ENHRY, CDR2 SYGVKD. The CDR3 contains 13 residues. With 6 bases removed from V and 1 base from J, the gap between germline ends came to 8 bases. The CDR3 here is CAISQTGTDTQYF. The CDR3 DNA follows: TGTGCCATCAGCCAGACAGGCACAGATACGCAGTATTTT.

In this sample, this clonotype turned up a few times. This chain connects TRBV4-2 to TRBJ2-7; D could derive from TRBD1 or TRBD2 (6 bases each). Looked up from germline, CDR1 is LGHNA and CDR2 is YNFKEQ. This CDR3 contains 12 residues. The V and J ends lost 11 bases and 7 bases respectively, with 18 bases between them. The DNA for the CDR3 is TGTGCCTGCGGGACAAACTACAATGAGCAGTACTTC. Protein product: CACGTNYNEQYF.

The CDR3 nucleotides are TGTGCCAGCAGGACCCTGGGACAGCCCTCCTACGAGCAGTACTTC. Protein: CASRTLGQPSYEQYF. The chain couples TRBV2 to TRBJ2-7, with TRBD1 matching 7 bases. The CDR3 has 15 residues. V dropped 6 bases and J dropped 0; count of bases not matched to a gene: 8. Germline V gene data show CDR1 as SNHLY and CDR2 as FYNNEI.

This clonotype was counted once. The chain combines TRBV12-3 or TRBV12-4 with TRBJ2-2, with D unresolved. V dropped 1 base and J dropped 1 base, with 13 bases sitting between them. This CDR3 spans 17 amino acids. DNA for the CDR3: TGTGCCAGCAGTTTAGGTTTAGGGCGGTTGAACACCGGGGAGCTGTTTTTT. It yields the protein CASSLGLGRLNTGELFF.

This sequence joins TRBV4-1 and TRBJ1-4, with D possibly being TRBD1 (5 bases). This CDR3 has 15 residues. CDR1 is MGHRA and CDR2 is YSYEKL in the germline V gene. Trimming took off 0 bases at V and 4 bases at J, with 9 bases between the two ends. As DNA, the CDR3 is TGCGCCAGCAGCCAAGATCAGGGAAGTAATGAAAAACTGTTTTTT. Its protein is CASSQDQGSNEKLFF.

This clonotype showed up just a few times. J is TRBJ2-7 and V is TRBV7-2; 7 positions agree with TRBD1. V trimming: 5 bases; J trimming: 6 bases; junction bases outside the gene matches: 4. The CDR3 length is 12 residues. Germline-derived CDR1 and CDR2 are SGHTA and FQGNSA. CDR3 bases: TGTGCCAGCAGCCCGACAGGGCGCGAGCAGTACTTC. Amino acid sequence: CASSPTGREQYF.

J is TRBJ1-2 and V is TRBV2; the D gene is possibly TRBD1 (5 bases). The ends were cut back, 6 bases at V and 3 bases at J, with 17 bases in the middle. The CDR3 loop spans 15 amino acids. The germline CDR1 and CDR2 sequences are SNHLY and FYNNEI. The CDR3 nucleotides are TGTGCCAGCAGCCTCAGGGCAGGCACGTACTATGGCTACACCTTC. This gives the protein CASSLRAGTYYGYTF.

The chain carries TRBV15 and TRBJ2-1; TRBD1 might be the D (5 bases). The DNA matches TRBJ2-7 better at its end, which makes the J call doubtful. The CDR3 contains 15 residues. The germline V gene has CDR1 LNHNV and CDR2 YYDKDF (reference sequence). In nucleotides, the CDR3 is TGTGCCACCAGCAGAGAAGGGGCGTCCTACAATGAGCAGTACTTC. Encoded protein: CATSREGASYNEQYF.

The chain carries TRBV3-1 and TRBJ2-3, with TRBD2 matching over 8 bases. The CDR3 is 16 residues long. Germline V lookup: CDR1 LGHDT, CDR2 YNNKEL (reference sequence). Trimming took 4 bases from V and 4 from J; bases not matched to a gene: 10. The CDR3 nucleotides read TGTGCCAGCAGCCCGGCGGGGGGTAGGCCCCCAGATACGCAGTATTTT. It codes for CASSPAGGRPPDTQYF.